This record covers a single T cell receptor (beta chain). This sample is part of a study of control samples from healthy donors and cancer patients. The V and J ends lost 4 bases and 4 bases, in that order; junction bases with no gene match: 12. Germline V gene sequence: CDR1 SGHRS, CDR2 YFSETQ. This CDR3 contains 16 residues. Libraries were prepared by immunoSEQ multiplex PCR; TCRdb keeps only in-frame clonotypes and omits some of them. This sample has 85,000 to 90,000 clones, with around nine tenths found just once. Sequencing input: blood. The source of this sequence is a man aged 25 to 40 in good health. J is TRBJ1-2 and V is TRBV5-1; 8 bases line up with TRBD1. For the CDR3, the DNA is TGCGCCAGCAGCCCCGAACCGGGACAGGTTTCCTATGGCTACACCTTC. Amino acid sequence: CASSPEPGQVSYGYTF.